The table lists the clone carrying this T cell receptor (beta chain) with a count of one. The CDR3 is 15 amino acids. The trim removed 2 bases at V and 0 bases at J, leaving 0 bases unmatched. Germline V lookup: CDR1 LGHNA, CDR2 YSLEER. The data belong to a study of technical replicates of blood from four donors. Measured with immunoSEQ multiplex PCR; TCRdb has only the in-frame clones, and not every one. The profile shows around 58,000 clones, 80% to 90% of them singletons. The TCR sequence derives from a human donor in good health. Some clones in this sample may be carry-over from other donors' samples. The chain combines TRBV4-3 with TRBJ2-7, with 11 nucleotides matching TRBD2. Material for sequencing was PBMCs. This chain's CDR3 is CASSQLAGGSYEQYF. CDR3 DNA: TGCGCCAGCAGCCAACTAGCGGGGGGCTCCTACGAGCAGTACTTC.